Each of the 15 T cell receptor beta chains below was sequenced from the same sample in a study of patients and donors after allogeneic stem cell transplantation. TCRdb itself ran the RT-PCR reads through MiXCR, one entry per CDR3 protein. The repertoire consists of about 89,000 distinct CDR3 sequences, with around 48% occurring once and the leading ten covering approximately 60%. Specimen: blood, either unsorted or a sorted T cell fraction (not recorded which). Every receptor here comes from a human donor who was either an allogeneic HSCT recipient or a stem cell or donor lymphocyte infusion donor (not recorded which). It is not recorded whose cells these are; they may come from a transplant donor.

This chain joins TRBV20-1 and TRBJ2-1; D unresolved. V shed 0 bases and J shed 2 bases, with 11 bases lying between them. The germline V gene encodes CDR1 DFQATT and CDR2 SNEGSKA (reference sequence). This CDR3 is 15 amino acids long. CDR3 in amino acids: CSARDINLTYNEQFF. CDR3 in DNA: TGCAGTGCTAGAGATATTAACCTAACCTACAATGAGCAGTTCTTC.

V gene TRBV4-1 combines with J gene TRBJ1-2, with D perhaps TRBD1 (5 bases). Trimming removed 1 base from V and 4 bases from J, with 19 bases in between. Germline-derived CDR1 and CDR2 are MGHRA and YSYEKL. The CDR3 is made up of 17 amino acids. CDR3 loop: CASSQGGGDRLFYGYTF. Written as DNA, the CDR3 is TGCGCCAGCAGCCAAGGCGGAGGGGACCGACTATTCTATGGCTACACCTTC.

The chain joins TRBV9 to TRBJ2-7; 7 nucleotides match TRBD1. The CDR3 has 15 residues. The V gene end was trimmed by 4 bases and the J gene end by 6 bases; junction bases not matched to a gene: 13. Germline CDR1 SGDLS, CDR2 YYNGEE. The CDR3 DNA reads TGTGCCAGCAGCCAAACGGGACAGCCCGTTGGCGAGCAGTACTTC. Its translation is CASSQTGQPVGEQYF.

The rearrangement uses TRBV29-1 and TRBJ2-5, with 8 bases lining up with TRBD1. J was trimmed by 2 bases and V by 4 bases; bases with no gene match: 6. The germline gives CDR1 SQVTM, CDR2 ANQGSEA. The CDR3 has 14 amino acids. CDR3 residues: CSVVRTGQQETQYF. The CDR3 DNA follows: TGCAGCGTTGTTAGGACAGGGCAACAAGAGACCCAGTACTTC. Full variable domain (missing parts from reference TRBV29-1 and TRBJ2-5): SAVISQKPSRDICQRGTSLTIQCQVDSQVTMMFWYRQQPGQSLTLIATANQGSEATYESGFVIDKFPISRPNLTFSTLTVSNMSPEDSSIYLCSVVRTGQQETQYFGPGTRLLVL.

This clonotype occurred a few times. The genes are TRBV10-3 and TRBJ2-5; D perhaps matches TRBD1 (6 bases). V was pared by 4 bases and J by 3 bases, with 9 bases between. CDR1 and CDR2 from the germline V gene are ENHRY and SYGVKD. The CDR3 is 13 amino acids. CDR3 nucleotide sequence: TGTGCCATCAGTGGGACAGCCAAAGAGACCCAGTACTTC. Translation gives CAISGTAKETQYF.

This clonotype was picked up a small number of times. The rearrangement links TRBV6-5 to TRBJ1-2; 8 bases map to TRBD1. The germline gives CDR1 MNHEY, CDR2 SVGAGI. Trimming cost V 7 bases and J 7 bases; bases outside gene matches: 8. CDR3 size: 13 residues. The CDR3 sequence is CASTPTGASGYTF. CDR3 coding DNA: TGTGCCAGCACTCCGACAGGGGCGAGTGGCTACACCTTC.

V gene TRBV7-2 combines with J gene TRBJ2-5; TRBD1 agrees at 7 bases. The V and J ends lost 1 base and 4 bases, in that order; junction bases with no gene match: 6. Germline CDR1 reads SGHTA; CDR2 reads FQGNSA. The CDR3 extends over 15 amino acids. The CDR3 reads CASSLGLGGAETQYF. CDR3 in DNA: TGTGCCAGCAGCTTAGGTTTAGGGGGCGCAGAGACCCAGTACTTC.

The CDR3: CSATDGVGNEKLFF. Here the CDR3 DNA reads TGCAGTGCTACAGATGGGGTTGGTAATGAAAAACTGTTTTTT. The chain couples TRBV20-1 to TRBJ1-4; D unclear. The V gene's germline CDR1 is DFQATT and CDR2 SNEGSKA (reference sequence). V was clipped by 4 bases and J by 4 bases, with 13 bases between them. CDR3 length: 14 amino acids.

The J gene is TRBJ1-1, the V gene TRBV21-1. TRBV21-1 is tagged as a pseudogene. The CDR3 has 15 amino acids. Written as DNA, the CDR3 is TGTGCCAGCAGCAAAGTAAGACACATGAACACTGAAGCTTTCTTT. This translates into CASSKVRHMNTEAFF.

The chain links TRBV9 to TRBJ2-7; 9 nucleotides match TRBD2. The CDR3 contains 16 residues. Germline loops: CDR1 SGDLS, CDR2 YYNGEE. With V trimmed by 0 bases and J by 4 bases, 8 bases remained unmatched. CDR3 amino acids: CASSVGTSSGTYEQYF. CDR3 nucleotides: TGTGCCAGCAGCGTAGGGACGTCTAGCGGGACGTACGAGCAGTACTTC.

The genes are TRBV7-9 and TRBJ2-2; D is unresolved. This CDR3 is built from 15 residues. Trimming cost V 3 bases and J 6 bases, with 14 bases left between them. The germline V gene encodes CDR1 SEHNR and CDR2 FQNEAQ (reference sequence). CDR3 coding DNA: TGTGCCAGCAGCTTGTCGGTTGTTCTAGCCGGGGAGCTGTTTTTT. It translates to CASSLSVVLAGELFF. Variable domain in full (rest from reference TRBV7-9 and TRBJ2-2): DTGVSQNPRHKITKRGQNVTFRCDPISEHNRLYWYRQTLGQGPEFLTYFQNEAQLEKSRLLSDRFSAERPKGSFSTLEIQRTEQGDSAMYLCASSLSVVLAGELFFGEGSRLTVL.

The V call is TRBV12-3 or TRBV12-4, the J call TRBJ1-1; D is possibly TRBD1 (5 bases). The germline V and J ends were trimmed by 1 base and 6 bases, with 15 bases remaining between them. The CDR3 runs to 15 residues. The CDR3 region is CASSLGAGVSAEAFF. The CDR3, as DNA: TGTGCCAGCAGTTTAGGTGCGGGGGTTAGCGCTGAAGCTTTCTTT.

This clonotype was counted only a few times. J is TRBJ1-1 and V is TRBV20-1; D is uncertain. CDR1 DFQATT and CDR2 SNEGSKA come from the germline V gene (reference sequence). The CDR3 extends over 13 amino acids. Trimming shortened V by 2 bases and J by 6 bases, and 13 bases separated the two germline ends. The chain's CDR3 is CSARPAGSPEAFF. CDR3 nucleotides: TGCAGTGCTAGACCTGCGGGGTCTCCTGAAGCTTTCTTT.

This clonotype was seen more than once but under ten times. J is TRBJ1-5 and V is TRBV7-6; D remains ambiguous. The germline V gene has CDR1 SGHVS and CDR2 FNYEAQ. The CDR3 spans 15 residues. Trimming took off 0 bases at V and 3 bases at J, with 9 bases between the two ends. The CDR3 nucleotides are TGTGCCAGCAGCTTAGCGGGAGGCTCCAATCAGCCCCAGCATTTT. This encodes CASSLAGGSNQPQHF.

In this sample, this clonotype turned up a few times. The genes are TRBV5-4 and TRBJ1-1, with TRBD1 matching 10 bases. Germline V gene sequence: CDR1 SGHNT, CDR2 YYREEE (reference sequence). This CDR3 has 15 residues. The V segment lost 0 bases and the J segment 8 bases; nucleotides outside the gene matches: 7. The CDR3 reads CASSLVDRGLSEAFF. The CDR3, as DNA: TGTGCCAGCAGCTTGGTAGACAGGGGGCTCTCCGAAGCTTTCTTT.